This TCR beta chain was captured by sequencing in a study of T cells in Graves' hyperthyroidism and ophthalmopathy. It was RNA transcripts that yielded the amplified TCR beta CDR3 regions. Initially, a first-round RT-PCR of the TCR CDR3 employed the HTBI primer set. TCRdb ran MiXCR on the multiplex PCR reads and lists one entry per CDR3 protein. The profile shows about 290,000 distinct CDR3 sequences, less than 15% of them singletons. A few counts support this clonotype. Sequencing was done on a sample of blood. The clonotype was recovered from a woman aged 25 to 39 with Graves' hyperthyroidism that later progressed to Graves' ophthalmopathy.

The CDR3 sequence: CASSTPGGLAKNIQYF. CDR3 sequence (DNA): TGTGCCAGCAGCACCCCCGGGGGGTTGGCCAAAAACATTCAGTACTTC. The chain has TRBV7-9 and TRBJ2-4; 7 bases match TRBD2. Trimming took 5 bases from V and 1 from J; bases not matched to a gene: 8. Germline lookup yields CDR1 SEHNR and CDR2 FQNEAQ (reference sequence). The CDR3 has 16 amino acids.